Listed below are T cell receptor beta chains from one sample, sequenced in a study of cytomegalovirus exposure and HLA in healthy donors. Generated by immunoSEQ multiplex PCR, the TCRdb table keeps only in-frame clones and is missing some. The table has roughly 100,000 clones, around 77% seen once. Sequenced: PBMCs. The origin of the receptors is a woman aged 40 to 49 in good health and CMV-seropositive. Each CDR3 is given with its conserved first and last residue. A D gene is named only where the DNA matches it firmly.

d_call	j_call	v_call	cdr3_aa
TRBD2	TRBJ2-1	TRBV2	CASSETPSGSGDEQFF
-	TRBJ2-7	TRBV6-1	CASSEFSGDFYEQYF
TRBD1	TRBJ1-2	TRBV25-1	CASSVPGQGGYTF
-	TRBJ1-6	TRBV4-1	CASSQGGQDNSPLHF
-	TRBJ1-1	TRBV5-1	CASSGEQGNTEAFF
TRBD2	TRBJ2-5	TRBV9	CASSVAGGEETQYF
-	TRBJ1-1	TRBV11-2	CASSPSMGGTGTEAFF
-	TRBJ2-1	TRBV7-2	CASSLVTQKNEQFF
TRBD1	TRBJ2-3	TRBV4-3	CASSPLQGQATGTQYF
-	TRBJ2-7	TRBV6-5	CASSYPPGSYEQYF
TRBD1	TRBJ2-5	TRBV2	CASSERDRETQYF
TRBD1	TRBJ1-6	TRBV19	CASSTDRAHSPLHF
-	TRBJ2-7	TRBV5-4	CASNGGGGDEQYF
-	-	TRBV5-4	CASSLGGGYEQYF
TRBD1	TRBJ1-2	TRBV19	CASSISETGGSNYGYTF
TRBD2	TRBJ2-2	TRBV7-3	CASSLSHSGGADGELFF
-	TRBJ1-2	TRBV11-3	CASSLEGAYGYTF
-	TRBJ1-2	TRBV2	CASRALTSNYGYTF
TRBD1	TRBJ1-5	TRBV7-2	CASSPGGTGANQPQHF
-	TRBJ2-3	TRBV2	CASSGGAWRTDTQYF
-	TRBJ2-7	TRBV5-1	CASSSSYEQYF
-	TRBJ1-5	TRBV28	CASSLFPRHPGPQHF
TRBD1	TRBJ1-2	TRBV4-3	CASSQESDFGTGGNGYTF
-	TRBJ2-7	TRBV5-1	CASSPGSSTYEQYF
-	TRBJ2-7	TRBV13	CASSPEGLSPEQYF
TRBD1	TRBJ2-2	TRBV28	CASSAYRGGGELFF
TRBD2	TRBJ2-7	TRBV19	CASSIKLGGSGQYF
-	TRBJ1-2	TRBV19	CASSIGALMYGYTF
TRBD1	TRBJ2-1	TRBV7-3	CASSLVGTGGYNEQFF
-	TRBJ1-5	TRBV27	CASSLIGGNQPQHF
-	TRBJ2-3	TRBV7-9	CASSLPYSTDTQYF
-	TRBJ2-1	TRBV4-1	CASSQQLVIYEQFF
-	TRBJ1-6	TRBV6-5	CASSPGFSPLHF
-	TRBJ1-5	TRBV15	CATSRGDYSNQPQHF
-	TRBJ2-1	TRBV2	CASSRLDSSYNEQFF
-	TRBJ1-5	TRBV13	CASSLSNQPQHF
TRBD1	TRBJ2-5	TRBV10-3	CAISESGQGVGETQYF
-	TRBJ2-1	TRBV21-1	CASSKGQAPREQFF
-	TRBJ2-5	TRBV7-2	CASSLDSSNFQTQYF
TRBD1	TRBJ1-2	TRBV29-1	CSVEHRDRSYGYTF
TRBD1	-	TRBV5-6	CASSLLGTGPIYEQYF
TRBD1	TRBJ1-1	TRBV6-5	CASNTLTGSTEAFF
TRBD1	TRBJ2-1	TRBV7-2	CASSHGQGSYNEQFF
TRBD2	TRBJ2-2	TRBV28	CASSISGRRLPGELFF
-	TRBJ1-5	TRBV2	CASSEHGEGNQPQHF
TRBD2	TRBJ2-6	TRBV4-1	CASSQRDVRGAGANVLTF
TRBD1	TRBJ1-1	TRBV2	CASRTGEGTEAFF
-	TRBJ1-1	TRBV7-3	CASSLIGGFDTEAFF